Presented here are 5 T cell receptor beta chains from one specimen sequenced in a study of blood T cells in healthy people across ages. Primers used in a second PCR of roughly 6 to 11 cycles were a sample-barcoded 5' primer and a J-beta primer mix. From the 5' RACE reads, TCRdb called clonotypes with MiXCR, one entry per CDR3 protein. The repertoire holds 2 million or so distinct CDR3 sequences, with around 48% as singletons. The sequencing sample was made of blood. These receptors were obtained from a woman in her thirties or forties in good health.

In DNA, the CDR3 is TGTGCCAGCAGCGCCGACCCCGGACGGAACACTGAAGCTTTCTTT. Its protein product is CASSADPGRNTEAFF. The chain couples TRBV7-2 to TRBJ1-1; D gene ambiguous. This CDR3 has 15 amino acids. V lost 5 bases to trimming and J lost 1 base, with 14 bases between them. In germline, CDR1 is SGHTA, CDR2 FQGNSA.

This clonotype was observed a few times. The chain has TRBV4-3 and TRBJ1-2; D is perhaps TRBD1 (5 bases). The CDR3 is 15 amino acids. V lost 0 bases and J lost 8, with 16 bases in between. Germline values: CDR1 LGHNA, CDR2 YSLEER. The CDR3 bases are TGCGCCAGCAGCCAAGATACCGGGACCCTTGCGGGCTACACCTTC. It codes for CASSQDTGTLAGYTF.

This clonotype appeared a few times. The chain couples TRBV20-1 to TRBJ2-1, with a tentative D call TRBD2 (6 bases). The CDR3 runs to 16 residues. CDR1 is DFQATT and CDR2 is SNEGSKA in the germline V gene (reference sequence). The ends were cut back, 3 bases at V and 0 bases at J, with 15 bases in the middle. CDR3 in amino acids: CSASRDVRGSYNEQFF. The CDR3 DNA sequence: TGCAGTGCTAGCCGCGACGTGCGGGGCTCCTACAATGAGCAGTTCTTC.

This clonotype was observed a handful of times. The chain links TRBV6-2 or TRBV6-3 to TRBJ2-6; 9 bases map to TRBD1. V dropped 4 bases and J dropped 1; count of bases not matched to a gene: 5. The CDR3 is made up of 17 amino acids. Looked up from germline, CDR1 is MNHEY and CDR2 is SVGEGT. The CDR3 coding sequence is TGTGCCAGCAGTTGGGACAGGGTAGTTTCTGGGGCCAACGTCCTGACTTTC. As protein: CASSWDRVVSGANVLTF.

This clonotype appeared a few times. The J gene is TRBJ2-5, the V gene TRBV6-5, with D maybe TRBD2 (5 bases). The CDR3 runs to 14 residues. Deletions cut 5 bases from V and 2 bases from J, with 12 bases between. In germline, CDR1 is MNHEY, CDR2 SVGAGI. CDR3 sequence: CASSPIGKQETQYF. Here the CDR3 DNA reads TGTGCCAGCAGTCCTATCGGGAAACAAGAGACCCAGTACTTC.